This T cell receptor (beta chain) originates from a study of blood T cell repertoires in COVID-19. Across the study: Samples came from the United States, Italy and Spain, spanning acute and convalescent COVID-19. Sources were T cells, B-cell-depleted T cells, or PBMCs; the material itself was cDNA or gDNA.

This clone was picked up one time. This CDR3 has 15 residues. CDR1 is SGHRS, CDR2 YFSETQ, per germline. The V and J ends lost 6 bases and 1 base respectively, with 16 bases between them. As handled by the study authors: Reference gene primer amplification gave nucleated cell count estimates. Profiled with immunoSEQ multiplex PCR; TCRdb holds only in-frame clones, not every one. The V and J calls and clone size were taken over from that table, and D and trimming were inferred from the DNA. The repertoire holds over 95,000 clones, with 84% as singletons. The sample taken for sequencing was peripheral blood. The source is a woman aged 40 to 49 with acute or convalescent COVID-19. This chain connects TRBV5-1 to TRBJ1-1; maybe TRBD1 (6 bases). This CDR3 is CASKPTTGKNTEAFF. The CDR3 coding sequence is TGCGCCAGCAAACCTACGACAGGAAAGAACACTGAAGCTTTCTTT.